A selection of T cell receptor beta chains follows, all from one sample in a study of blood T cell repertoires in COVID-19. Data came from immunoSEQ multiplex PCR; TCRdb stores just in-frame clones and leaves some out. The sample lists about 190,000 clones; 65% to 85% were seen once. The sequenced material came from PBMCs or T cells enriched from blood (not recorded which). These receptor sequences come from a woman aged 30 to 39 who had recovered from COVID-19. Both conserved end residues are part of each CDR3. Each record gives: V gene, J gene, D gene, clone size, CDR3 DNA, CDR3 protein. The D gene is left open where the match is weak. Only part of the rows carry a size: once, few, many, or a class if the clone is expanded.

V gene: TRBV18; J gene: TRBJ1-1; D gene: NA; clone size: once; CDR3 DNA: TGTGCCAGCTCACCCCTCGAGGGCCCTGGCACTGAAGCTTTCTTT; CDR3 protein: CASSPLEGPGTEAFF
V gene: TRBV19; J gene: TRBJ1-5; D gene: NA; clone size: NA; CDR3 DNA: TGTGCCAGTAGCATCGGGACAATTCAGCCCCAGCATTTT; CDR3 protein: CASSIGTIQPQHF
V gene: TRBV14; J gene: TRBJ2-1; D gene: TRBD1; clone size: NA; CDR3 DNA: TGTGCCAGCAGCCATATAGACAGGGCGACAAATGAGCAGTTCTTC; CDR3 protein: CASSHIDRATNEQFF
V gene: TRBV7-2; J gene: TRBJ1-3; D gene: TRBD1; clone size: NA; CDR3 DNA: TGTGCCAGCAGCCCTTGGACAGGGGGCTATGGAAACACCATATATTTT; CDR3 protein: CASSPWTGGYGNTIYF
V gene: TRBV6-5; J gene: TRBJ2-1; D gene: TRBD2; clone size: NA; CDR3 DNA: TGTGCCAGCAGTAGGGGCGGGGGGGCCTATGAGCAGTTCTTC; CDR3 protein: CASSRGGGAYEQFF
V gene: TRBV4-1; J gene: TRBJ2-7; D gene: NA; clone size: NA; CDR3 DNA: TGCGCCAGCAGCCAAGACGGCGGAGCCTACGAGCAGTACTTC; CDR3 protein: CASSQDGGAYEQYF
V gene: TRBV21-1; J gene: TRBJ2-1; D gene: NA; clone size: NA; CDR3 DNA: TGTGCCAGCAGCACAGGGGCAGGAGACAGAGGTATCCCCTACAATGAGCAGTTCTTC; CDR3 protein: CASSTGAGDRGIPYNEQFF
V gene: TRBV6-1; J gene: TRBJ1-2; D gene: NA; clone size: NA; CDR3 DNA: TGTGCCAGCAGTGAAGTGGCGGCGTCCGACTATGGCTACACCTTC; CDR3 protein: CASSEVAASDYGYTF
V gene: TRBV5-5; J gene: TRBJ2-1; D gene: TRBD2; clone size: once; CDR3 DNA: TGTGCCAGCAGCTCCTCAGGACTAGCGGGGGGCAATGAGCAGTTCTTC; CDR3 protein: CASSSSGLAGGNEQFF
V gene: TRBV9; J gene: TRBJ2-7; D gene: TRBD2; clone size: once; CDR3 DNA: TGTGCCAGCAGCGTGGGACTAGCGGGAGGAACCCTCTACGAGCAGTACTTC; CDR3 protein: CASSVGLAGGTLYEQYF
V gene: TRBV19; J gene: TRBJ1-4; D gene: NA; clone size: NA; CDR3 DNA: TGTGCCAGTAGTATCGTCTGGGCAGATGAAAAACTGTTTTTT; CDR3 protein: CASSIVWADEKLFF
V gene: TRBV5-1; J gene: TRBJ1-4; D gene: TRBD1; clone size: NA; CDR3 DNA: TGCGCCAGCAGCCGGACAGGGGACAATGAAAAACTGTTTTTT; CDR3 protein: CASSRTGDNEKLFF
V gene: TRBV2; J gene: TRBJ2-3; D gene: TRBD1; clone size: NA; CDR3 DNA: TGTGCCAGCAGTGGGGACAGGGGGCTAGATACGCAGTATTTT; CDR3 protein: CASSGDRGLDTQYF
V gene: TRBV19; J gene: TRBJ2-7; D gene: TRBD1; clone size: NA; CDR3 DNA: TGTGCCAATCGGGACAGCCCTTCCTACGAGCAGTACTTC; CDR3 protein: CANRDSPSYEQYF
V gene: TRBV11-2; J gene: TRBJ2-2; D gene: NA; clone size: NA; CDR3 DNA: TGTGCCAGCCGGGAATTAAGGATGGGGCAGGGGTACACCGGGGAGCTGTTTTTT; CDR3 protein: CASRELRMGQGYTGELFF
V gene: TRBV4-1; J gene: TRBJ1-2; D gene: NA; clone size: many; CDR3 DNA: TGCGCCAGCAGCCACCCTGTCGGGGACTATGGCTACACCTTC; CDR3 protein: CASSHPVGDYGYTF
V gene: TRBV11-2; J gene: TRBJ1-4; D gene: TRBD1; clone size: NA; CDR3 DNA: TGTGCCAGCAGCCCCCGGGTTGGGACAGGGGGTGAAAAACTGTTTTTT; CDR3 protein: CASSPRVGTGGEKLFF